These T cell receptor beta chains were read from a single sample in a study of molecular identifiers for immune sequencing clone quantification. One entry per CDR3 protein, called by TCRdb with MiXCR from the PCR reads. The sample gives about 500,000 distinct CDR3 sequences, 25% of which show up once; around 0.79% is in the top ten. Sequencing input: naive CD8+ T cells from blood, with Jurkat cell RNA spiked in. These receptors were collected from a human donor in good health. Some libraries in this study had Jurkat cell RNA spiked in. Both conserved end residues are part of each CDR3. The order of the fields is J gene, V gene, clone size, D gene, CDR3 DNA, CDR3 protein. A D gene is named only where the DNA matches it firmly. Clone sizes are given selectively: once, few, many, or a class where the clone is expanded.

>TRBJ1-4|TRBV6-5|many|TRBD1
TGTGCCAGCAGGGCGGGGACAGGGGATGAAAAACTGTTTTTT
CASRAGTGDEKLFF
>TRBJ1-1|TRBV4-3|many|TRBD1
TGCGCCAGCAGCCAAGAGCGGGTCAGGGGGCTTGAAGCTTTCTTT
CASSQERVRGLEAFF
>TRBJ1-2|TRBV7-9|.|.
TGTGCCAGCAGCTCCTCATGGGCAGGCAACACCACCTATGGCTACACCTTC
CASSSSWAGNTTYGYTF
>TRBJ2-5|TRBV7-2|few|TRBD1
TGTGCCAGCAGCTTAGTGAGGGGGCCCGTGGAGACCCAGTACTTC
CASSLVRGPVETQYF
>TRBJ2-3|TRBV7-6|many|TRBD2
TGTGCCAGCAGCTTGTCTAGCGGGAGAGCAGATACGCAGTATTTT
CASSLSSGRADTQYF
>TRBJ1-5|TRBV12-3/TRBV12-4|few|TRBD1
TGTGCCAGCAGTCTACGACAGGGAGCCAATCAGCCCCAGCATTTT
CASSLRQGANQPQHF
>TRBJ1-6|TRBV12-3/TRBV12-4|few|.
TGTGCCAGCAGTTTGGGAGGGGCAGGCGGTTCACCCCTCCACTTT
CASSLGGAGGSPLHF
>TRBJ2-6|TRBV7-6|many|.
TGTGCCAGCAGCTTTGGGTATTCTGGGGCCAACGTCCTGACTTTC
CASSFGYSGANVLTF
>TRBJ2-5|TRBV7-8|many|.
TGTGCCAGCAGCCGCCCGAGAGAGACCCAGTACTTC
CASSRPRETQYF
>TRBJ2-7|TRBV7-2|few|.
TGTGCCAGCAGCTTAATTACCACGGACAGAGTAGACTACGAGCAGTACTTC
CASSLITTDRVDYEQYF
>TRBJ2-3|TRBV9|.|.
TGTGCCAACAGCTCCTCGTGGGCAGATACGCAGTATTTT
CANSSSWADTQYF
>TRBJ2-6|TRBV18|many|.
TGTGCCAGCTCAACTGGGGCCTCTGGGGCCAACGTCCTGACTTTC
CASSTGASGANVLTF
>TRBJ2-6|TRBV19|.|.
TGTACCAGTAGTAGCCCTGGGGCCAACGTCCTGACTTTC
CTSSSPGANVLTF
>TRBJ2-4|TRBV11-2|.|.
TGTGCCAGCAGCTTATCAGATTATAGCAAAAACATTCAGTACTTC
CASSLSDYSKNIQYF
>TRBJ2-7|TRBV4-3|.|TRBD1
TGCGCCAGCAGCCAAGGGACAGGGGGCTTCGACGAGCAGTACTTC
CASSQGTGGFDEQYF
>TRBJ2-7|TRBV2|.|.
TGTGCCAGCAGTGAGCCTAGCAGGTCCTACGAGCAGTACTTC
CASSEPSRSYEQYF
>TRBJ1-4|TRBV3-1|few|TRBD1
TGTGCCAGCAGCCAAGATGTTGGACAGGATAATGAAAAACTGTTTTTT
CASSQDVGQDNEKLFF
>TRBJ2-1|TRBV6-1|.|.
TGTGCCAGCACCCAGACCTACAATGAGCAGTTCTTC
CASTQTYNEQFF
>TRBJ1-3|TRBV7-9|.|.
TGTGCCAGCAGGGCGGGCTCTGGAAACACCATATATTTT
CASRAGSGNTIYF
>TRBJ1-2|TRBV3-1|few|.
TGTGCCAGCAGCCAAGAAGCAGGGGACTATGGCTACACCTTC
CASSQEAGDYGYTF
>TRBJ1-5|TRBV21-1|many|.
TGTGCCAGCAGCAAAGTGGCTGGGATTCGCAATCAGCCCCAGCATTTT
CASSKVAGIRNQPQHF
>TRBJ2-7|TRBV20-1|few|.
TGCAGTGCTAGAGACAGCGCCCGTGCCTCCTACGAGCAGTACTTC
CSARDSARASYEQYF
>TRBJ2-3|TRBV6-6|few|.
TGTGCCGGCAGTCCCGGTGTCACAGATACGCAGTATTTT
CAGSPGVTDTQYF
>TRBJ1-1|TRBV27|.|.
TGTGCCAGCAGACCGGCGGGCGGGTGGACTGAAGCTTTCTTT
CASRPAGGWTEAFF
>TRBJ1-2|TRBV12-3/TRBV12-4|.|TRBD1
TGTGCCAGCAGTCCGGGACAGAAAAACTATGGCTACACCTTC
CASSPGQKNYGYTF
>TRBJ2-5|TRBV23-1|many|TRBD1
TGCGCCAGCAGTCAACGTCCCCCAGGGGGTCAAGAGACCCAGTACTTC
CASSQRPPGGQETQYF
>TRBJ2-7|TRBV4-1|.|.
TGCGCCAGCAGCCACCCCAGGGTCGGGACGGATGACTCCTACGAGCAGTACTTC
CASSHPRVGTDDSYEQYF
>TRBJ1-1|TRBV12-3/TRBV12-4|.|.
TGTGCCAGCAGTTTATTGAGCAGGGGCACTGAAGCTTTCTTT
CASSLLSRGTEAFF
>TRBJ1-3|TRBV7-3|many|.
TGTGCCAGCAGCCCACAGGCCGACTCTGGAAACACCATATATTTT
CASSPQADSGNTIYF
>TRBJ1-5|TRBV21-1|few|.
TGTGTCGGGCAGGGGAAAGGCAATCAGCCCCAGCATTTT
CVGQGKGNQPQHF
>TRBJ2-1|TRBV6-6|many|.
TGTGCCAGCCGCCCCGACCGCAATGAGCAGTTCTTC
CASRPDRNEQFF
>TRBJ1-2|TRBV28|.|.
TGTGCCAGCAGCTCAGGGCCCGGGCGCGAGTCGACCTATGGCTACACCTTC
CASSSGPGRESTYGYTF
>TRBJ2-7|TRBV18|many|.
TGTGCCAGCTCACCACCGGAGGCGGGGTACGAGCAGTACTTC
CASSPPEAGYEQYF
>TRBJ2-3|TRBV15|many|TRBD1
TGTGCCACCAGCAGACCGGTCCCACGACAGGGACCAGATACGCAGTATTTT
CATSRPVPRQGPDTQYF
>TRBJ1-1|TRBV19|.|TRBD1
TGTGCCAGTAGTATGGTGACAGGGGGCTCGAACACTGAAGCTTTCTTT
CASSMVTGGSNTEAFF
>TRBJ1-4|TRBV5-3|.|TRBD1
TGTGCCAGCAGCCCTGTGGGACAGGGGGCTTTTTCGTCCCGCCGTACACTTAATGAAAAACTGTTTTTT
CASSPVGQGAFSSRRTLNEKLFF
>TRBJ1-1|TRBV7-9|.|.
TGTGCCAGCATCTCGCCCTTGGGCACTGAAGCTTTCTTT
CASISPLGTEAFF
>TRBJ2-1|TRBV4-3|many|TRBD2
TGCGCCAGCAGCCAAGATGAGGGAGGGCCCAATGAGCAGTTCTTC
CASSQDEGGPNEQFF
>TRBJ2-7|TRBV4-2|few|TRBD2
TGTGCCAGCAGCCAAGATGGCCCTGCTAGCGGACTCTCCTACGAGCAGTACTTC
CASSQDGPASGLSYEQYF
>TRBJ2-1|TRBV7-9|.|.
TGTGCCAGCAGCGGATCCGGGACGGAATACAATGAGCAGTTCTTC
CASSGSGTEYNEQFF
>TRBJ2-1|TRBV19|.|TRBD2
TGTGCCAGTAGTATCGGACTAGCGGGGGGTTATGGGCAGTTCTTC
CASSIGLAGGYGQFF
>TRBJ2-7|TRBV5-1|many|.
TGCGCCAGCAGCTTAACTAATGCCTACGAGCAGTACTTC
CASSLTNAYEQYF
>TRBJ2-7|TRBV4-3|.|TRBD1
TGCGCCAGCAGCCAAAGGACAGGGGGAGGTTACGAGCAGTACTTC
CASSQRTGGGYEQYF
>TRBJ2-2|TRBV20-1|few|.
TGCAGTGCTAGGATACTAGCCGGGGAGCTGTTTTTT
CSARILAGELFF
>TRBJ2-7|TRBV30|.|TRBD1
TGTGCCTGGAAAGACAGGGCCCCCTACGAGCAGTACTTC
CAWKDRAPYEQYF
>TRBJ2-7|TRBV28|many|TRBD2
TGTGCCAGCAGTTTGGGAGGGACCGAGCAGTACTTC
CASSLGGTEQYF
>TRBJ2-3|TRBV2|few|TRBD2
TGTGCCAGCAGGGACATCCGGGAGGGCCGTGGAGATACGCAGTATTTT
CASRDIREGRGDTQYF
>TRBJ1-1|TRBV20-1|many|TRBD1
TGCAGTGCTCGGGACAGCATGAACACTGAAGCTTTCTTT
CSARDSMNTEAFF
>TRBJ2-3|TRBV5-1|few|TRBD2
TGCGCCAGCAGCTTGGCTAGCGGGGTAGATACGCAGTATTTT
CASSLASGVDTQYF
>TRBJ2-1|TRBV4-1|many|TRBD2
TGCGCCAGCAGCCAAGATAGGGCTAGCGGGAGAGACAATGAGCAGTTCTTC
CASSQDRASGRDNEQFF
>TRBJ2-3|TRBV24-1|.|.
TGTGCCACCAGTGATTGGGAATTAGATACGCAGTATTTT
CATSDWELDTQYF
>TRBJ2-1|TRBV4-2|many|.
TGTGCCAGCAGCCAAGGTCTCGGACTGCGAATTAACAATGAGCAGTTCTTC
CASSQGLGLRINNEQFF